This T cell receptor (beta chain) was sequenced in a study of response to subunit inactivated influenza vaccine. Regarding this clonotype: Its antigen is not identified.

Findings and limits, study-wide: Every seasonal influenza vaccination brings in few new T cells, the authors suggested.

TCRdb passed the RT-PCR reads through MiXCR, listing each CDR3 protein once. The sample holds under 750,000 distinct CDR3 sequences, 10% to 15% seen once. This TCR was sampled from a man between 45 and 60 years old who received an inactivated influenza vaccine. The specimen was PBMCs from blood, collected on the day of vaccination.

The CDR3, as DNA: TGCAGTGAACGACGGAGGAGCTCCTACGAGCAGTACTTC. As protein: CSERRRSSYEQYF. This rearrangement joins TRBV20-1 to TRBJ2-7, with D tentatively TRBD2 (5 bases). This CDR3 contains 13 residues. V was cut by 7 bases and J by 0 bases, with 13 bases left in between. Germline V gene sequence: CDR1 DFQATT, CDR2 SNEGSKA (reference sequence).